The sequence of this T cell receptor beta chain was determined in a study of T cells expressing NK-cell markers. Germline-derived CDR1 and CDR2 are MNHNY and SVGAGI (reference sequence). The CDR3 sequence is 13 residues long. TCRdb processed the 5' RACE reads again and assigns one entry to each CDR3 protein, with no DNA. The sample totals 440,000 or so distinct CDR3 sequences. The TCR originated in a woman aged 18 to 75 in good health. The V gene is TRBV6-6, the J gene TRBJ2-7. The sample taken for sequencing was blood T cells: a sorted CD56 or NKG2C T cell subset, CD4+ or CD8+ T cells, or bulk PBMC T cells (not recorded which). The CDR3 reads CASSFAQEYEQYF.